This entry describes one TCR beta chain. This specimen belongs to a study of cytomegalovirus exposure and HLA in healthy donors. This CDR3 contains 13 residues. V lost 0 bases and J 5 bases, leaving 7 bases between the germline ends. Germline lookup yields CDR1 LGHNA and CDR2 YSLEER. The PCR had 60 Vbeta and 13 Jbeta primers. Sequencing used immunoSEQ multiplex PCR; TCRdb keeps in-frame clones, though not all of them. This sample has some 220,000 clones, with around 89% found just once. This clonotype was obtained from a woman younger than 30 in good health and CMV-seronegative. Sample: PBMCs. The chain couples TRBV4-3 to TRBJ2-5, with D hard to call. The CDR3 spells CASSQDWAETQYF. The CDR3 DNA reads TGCGCCAGCAGCCAAGACTGGGCGGAGACCCAGTACTTC.